These T cell receptor beta chains were read from a single sample in a study of response to subunit inactivated influenza vaccine. TCRdb reanalysed the RT-PCR reads using MiXCR and keeps one entry per CDR3 protein. In the table there are a few hundred thousand distinct CDR3 sequences, 14% of which are singletons. Specimen: PBMCs from blood, collected 11 to 12 days after vaccination. The receptors derive from a man aged 45-60 years who received an inactivated influenza vaccine. Each CDR3 is given with its conserved first and last residue. Clone size is stated in some rows and not others, as once, few, many or a class when expanded.

size	V	J	CDR3
-	TRBV30	TRBJ2-3	CAWMAGGPGTQYF
-	TRBV6-2/TRBV6-3	TRBJ2-1	CASSYSGLGIYNEQFF
-	TRBV20-1	TRBJ2-7	CSASRDYPYEQYF
-	TRBV7-9	TRBJ2-5	CASSFLPRNQETQYF
few	TRBV28	TRBJ2-2	CASSLPTSGYTGELFF
few	TRBV5-1	TRBJ2-5	CASSLGRNREQETQYF
few	TRBV29-1	TRBJ2-3	CSATLARLPPDTQYF
many	TRBV28	TRBJ2-7	CASSTPGLAGGSALYEQYF
few	TRBV5-1	TRBJ2-7	CASSLPGVAYEQYF
-	TRBV18	TRBJ2-1	CASSPFGLGDYNEQFF
few	TRBV2	TRBJ1-1	CATSGFMNTEAFF
-	TRBV10-3	TRBJ2-7	CAISGDRDRSYEQYF
-	TRBV10-3	TRBJ2-1	CAIRAGLAGGLYNEQFF
-	TRBV3-1	TRBJ2-7	CASSQESGHYEQYF
-	TRBV20-1	TRBJ2-7	CSARGPRSYEQYF
-	TRBV14	TRBJ1-1	CASSSKDRDRGRAEAFF
-	TRBV6-2/TRBV6-3	TRBJ2-7	CASNSRLAGVTYEQYF
-	TRBV4-3	TRBJ2-3	CASSQDWTSGSSDTQYF
few	TRBV12-3/TRBV12-4	TRBJ2-7	CASSEQGPLLLYEQYF
-	TRBV7-2	TRBJ2-5	CASSSRHQETQYF
-	TRBV18	TRBJ2-4	CASSPSAWDRAKNIQYF
many	TRBV20-1	TRBJ2-7	CSARDSYEQYF
few	TRBV20-1	TRBJ1-3	CSAPSTGGAYTIYF
-	TRBV30	TRBJ1-6	CAWNRGGVNSPLHF
-	TRBV6-5	TRBJ1-2	CASSYSLGTWGYTF
-	TRBV10-3	TRBJ2-2	CAINGAGTGELFF
few	TRBV6-2/TRBV6-3	TRBJ2-4	CASSATGAKNIQYF
-	TRBV11-2	TRBJ2-3	CASSTFLSPGQIRDTQYF
-	TRBV6-5	TRBJ2-1	CASSNSREQFF
few	TRBV18	TRBJ1-2	CASSPGQGVRGYTF
many	TRBV10-3	TRBJ1-5	CAISVQGAGQPQHF
-	TRBV5-6	TRBJ2-7	CASSLNLAGDYEQYF
many	TRBV5-1	TRBJ2-1	CASSLELRDNEQFF
few	TRBV7-2	TRBJ2-7	CASSPQSGFSYEQYF
-	TRBV6-2/TRBV6-3	TRBJ2-2	CASRVAGTANTGELFF
few	TRBV15	TRBJ2-5	CATSGGTDQETQYF
-	TRBV12-3/TRBV12-4	TRBJ2-5	CASSFTTQETQYF
-	TRBV25-1	TRBJ1-5	CASSVGGQPQHF
few	TRBV20-1	TRBJ2-7	CSADHLGEQYF
-	TRBV20-1	TRBJ2-7	CSAGTFLAGGEQYF
few	TRBV30	TRBJ2-4	CAWSRGRIAKNIQYF